What follows are 9 T cell receptor beta chains derived from one specimen sequenced in a study of blood T cells in healthy people across ages. Alongside a J-beta primer mix, a sample-barcoded 5' primer served in a second PCR lasting roughly 6 to 11 cycles. Each CDR3 protein gets one entry after TCRdb re-called the 5' RACE reads with MiXCR. The table has 550,000 to 750,000 distinct CDR3 sequences, 21% seen once; the top ten hold roughly 3.4%. Input material: blood. The origin of the receptors is a man aged 65-85 years in good health.

CDR3 amino acids: CASSLGQGAGGNTIYF. For the CDR3, the DNA is TGTGCCAGCAGCTTAGGACAGGGGGCTGGAGGAAACACCATATATTTT. V usage is TRBV7-6 and J usage is TRBJ1-3, with TRBD1 matching 10 bases. CDR1 and CDR2 from the germline V gene are SGHVS and FNYEAQ. V was clipped by 1 base and J by 4 bases; unmatched bases: 4. This CDR3 region has 16 residues.

This sequence joins TRBV6-5 and TRBJ2-1; D perhaps matches TRBD2 (6 bases). With 5 bases removed from V and 3 bases from J, the gap between germline ends came to 14 bases. This CDR3 spans 15 amino acids. The germline V gene encodes CDR1 MNHEY and CDR2 SVGAGI. CDR3 sequence: CASSRLGIFYNEQFF. DNA for the CDR3: TGTGCCAGCAGTCGACTAGGAATTTTCTACAATGAGCAGTTCTTC.

The CDR3 here is CASSHRAGGVYEQYF. The CDR3 DNA reads as TGTGCCAGCAGCCATCGAGCGGGAGGCGTCTACGAGCAGTACTTC. The chain links TRBV3-1 to TRBJ2-1, with TRBD2 identical over 9 bases. The tail of the sequence fits TRBJ2-7 better, so the J call may be wrong. Germline-derived CDR1 and CDR2 are LGHDT and YNNKEL (reference sequence). CDR3 size: 15 residues.

The V gene is TRBV20-1, the J gene TRBJ2-3; D remains unclear. Germline V gives CDR1 DFQATT, CDR2 SNEGSKA (reference sequence). Trimming cost V 6 bases and J 6 bases, with 16 bases left between them. The CDR3 totals 13 residues. CDR3: CSAKAFSLDTQYF. CDR3 in DNA: TGCAGTGCGAAGGCCTTTTCTCTGGATACGCAGTATTTT.

This clonotype showed up just a few times. V gene TRBV3-1 combines with J gene TRBJ2-2, with 10 bases aligning to TRBD1. This CDR3 has 15 amino acids. Germline CDR1 LGHDT, CDR2 YNNKEL (reference sequence). The trim removed 1 base at V and 7 bases at J, leaving 3 bases unmatched. In DNA, the CDR3 is TGTGCCAGCAGCCAAGGGACAGGGGGACGCGGGGAGCTGTTTTTT. It encodes CASSQGTGGRGELFF.

The rearrangement links TRBV5-1 to TRBJ2-1, with D perhaps TRBD2 (5 bases). The CDR3 is 16 amino acids. The ends were cut back, 0 bases at V and 0 bases at J, with 10 bases in the middle. The V gene's germline CDR1 is SGHRS and CDR2 YFSETQ. This chain's CDR3 is CASSLAGELSYNEQFF. The CDR3 nucleotides read TGCGCCAGCAGCTTGGCCGGGGAACTCTCCTACAATGAGCAGTTCTTC.

Ten or more counts support this clonotype. The V and J genes are TRBV10-2 and TRBJ1-2; D not certain. The germline V gene encodes CDR1 WSHSY and CDR2 SAAADI. The CDR3 has 13 residues. Trimming cost V 3 bases and J 0 bases, with 5 bases left between them. The DNA of the CDR3 is TGCGCCAGCAGTGAACGTCCTAACTATGGCTACACCTTC. Protein sequence: CASSERPNYGYTF.

Only a few counts were recorded for this clonotype. The chain employs TRBV5-1 and TRBJ2-5, with D possibly being TRBD1 (6 bases). The CDR3 extends over 15 amino acids. Trimming took 2 bases from V and 2 from J, leaving 13 bases between them. From germline, CDR1 is SGHRS and CDR2 YFSETQ. CDR3 in DNA: TGCGCCAGCAGCTTCCTGGACAGCTCTCAAGAGACCCAGTACTTC. Its protein is CASSFLDSSQETQYF.

V usage is TRBV3-1 and J usage is TRBJ2-5; no firm D call. From germline, CDR1 is LGHDT and CDR2 YNNKEL (reference sequence). The V end was cut by 0 bases, the J end by 5 bases, with 10 bases between. The CDR3 totals 14 residues. The CDR3 spells CASSQDLNRETQYF. The CDR3 DNA follows: TGTGCCAGCAGCCAAGATCTGAACCGGGAGACCCAGTACTTC.